The present TCR beta chain was sequenced within a study of STAT5B mutations in CD4+ large granular lymphocyte leukemia. Per the original data handling: Lowest detectable productive clonotype frequency was 2.59 x 10-5. Some clones are missing from TCRdb's copy, which holds only in-frame ones; the method was immunoSEQ multiplex PCR. That table is the source of V, J and clone size, and D and trimming were worked out from the DNA. The repertoire includes about 2,200 clones, 80% to 90% of them detected once, and around 6.1% sits in the top ten. CDR1 SGHRS and CDR2 YFSETQ come from the germline V gene. Trimming left V 2 bases short and J 5 bases short, with 16 bases between. The CDR3 loop spans 15 amino acids. Concerning this clone: Its antigen remains unidentified.

Whole-study results and caveats: Compared with healthy controls (2/35), patient top clones favored TRBV06 (8/27).

The rearrangement uses TRBV5-1 and TRBJ2-5; D may be TRBD1 or TRBD2 (6 bases each). Sequenced: PBMCs. The origin of this receptor is a woman in her 70s with CD4+ T-cell large granular lymphocyte leukemia. The CDR3 coding sequence is TGCGCCAGCAGCTTTGGATGGGGGGCCGAGGAGACCCAGTACTTC. Translating it yields CASSFGWGAEETQYF. Variable domain in full (rest from reference TRBV5-1 and TRBJ2-5): KAGVTQTPRYLIKTRGQQVTLSCSPISGHRSVSWYQQTPGQGLQFLFEYFSETQRNKGNFPGRFSGRQFSNSRSEMNVSTLELGDSALYLCASSFGWGAEETQYFGPGTRLLVL.